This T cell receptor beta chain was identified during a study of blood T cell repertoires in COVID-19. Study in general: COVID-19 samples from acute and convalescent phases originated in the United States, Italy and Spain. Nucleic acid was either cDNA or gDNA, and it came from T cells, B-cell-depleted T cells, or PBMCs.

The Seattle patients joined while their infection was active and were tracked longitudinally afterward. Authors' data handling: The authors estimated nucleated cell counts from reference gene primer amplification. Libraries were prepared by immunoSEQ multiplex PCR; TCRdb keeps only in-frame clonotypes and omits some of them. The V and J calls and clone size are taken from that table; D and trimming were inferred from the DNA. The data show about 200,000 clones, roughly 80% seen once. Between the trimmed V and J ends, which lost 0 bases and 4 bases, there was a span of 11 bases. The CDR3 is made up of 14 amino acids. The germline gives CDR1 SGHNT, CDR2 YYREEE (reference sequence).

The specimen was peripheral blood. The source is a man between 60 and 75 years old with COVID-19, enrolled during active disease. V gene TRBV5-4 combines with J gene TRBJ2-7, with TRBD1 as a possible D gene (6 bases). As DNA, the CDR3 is TGTGCCAGCAGCTTGGGGACAGAGGTTTACGAGCAGTACTTC. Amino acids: CASSLGTEVYEQYF.